Presented here are 15 T cell receptor beta chains from one specimen sequenced in a study of cytomegalovirus exposure and HLA in healthy donors. Sequenced by immunoSEQ multiplex PCR; TCRdb stores in-frame clones only, minus some. Here the sample spans 110,000 to 150,000 clones, about nine tenths being singletons. The sample comprised PBMCs. The receptors were sampled from a young man in good health and CMV-seronegative.

The chain recombines TRBV27 with TRBJ2-2; 7 nucleotides agree with TRBD1. V was clipped by 3 bases and J by 6 bases; unmatched bases: 7. CDR1 MNHEY and CDR2 SMNVEV come from the germline V gene (reference sequence). The CDR3 spans 15 residues. CDR3 sequence (DNA): TGTGCCAGCAGTTTCCGGGACAGTGGTGCCGGGGAGCTGTTTTTT. This translates into CASSFRDSGAGELFF.

The J gene is TRBJ2-7, the V gene TRBV12-2; the table assigns TRBD1, which was not confirmed against the DNA. TRBV12-2 is a pseudogene. CDR3 length equals 14 residues. CDR3 sequence (DNA): TGTGCAAGTCGCTCGACAGGGACGTGTTACGAGCAGTACGTC. It codes for CASRSTGTCYEQYV.

The rearrangement joins TRBV7-2 to TRBJ2-5; 14 positions agree with TRBD2. Germline-derived CDR1 and CDR2 are SGHTA and FQGNSA. The trim removed 0 bases at V and 3 bases at J, leaving 6 bases unmatched. This CDR3 is built from 18 residues. The CDR3 nucleotides read TGTGCCAGCAGCTTAGCCGGCGGACTAGCGGGGGGCAAAGAGACCCAGTACTTC. Its protein is CASSLAGGLAGGKETQYF.

The chain uses TRBV6-5 and TRBJ2-3, with 8 positions matching TRBD2. There are 15 residues in the CDR3. Germline V gene lookup returns CDR1 MNHEY and CDR2 SVGAGI. The ends lost 2 bases at V and 0 bases at J; junction bases unmatched: 1. The CDR3 nucleotides are TGTGCCAGCAGTTACGTAGCGGGGAGCACAGATACGCAGTATTTT. Translation: CASSYVAGSTDTQYF.

This chain uses TRBV6-4 with TRBJ2-3; TRBD2 agrees at 9 bases. J was trimmed by 4 bases and V by 6 bases; bases with no gene match: 5. The CDR3 length is 14 residues. Germline V CDR1 and CDR2: MRHNA, SNTAGT. The DNA of the CDR3 is TGTGCCAGCAGCCCAGCGGGGGGCCCAGATACGCAGTATTTT. Its protein is CASSPAGGPDTQYF.

In its sample, this clone was seen once. The V gene is TRBV9, the J gene TRBJ1-4; TRBD1 is a possible D gene (5 bases). Trimming left V 4 bases short and J 1 base short, with 8 bases between. The CDR3 covers 14 residues. Germline V gene sequence: CDR1 SGDLS, CDR2 YYNGEE. CDR3 sequence (DNA): TGTGCCAGCAGCATGGGGGGAACTAATGAAAAACTGTTTTTT. Translating it yields CASSMGGTNEKLFF.

This clone was detected once. The rearrangement links TRBV6-5 to TRBJ1-6, with 7 bases aligning to TRBD1. The CDR3 extends over 15 amino acids. With 2 bases clipped from V and 7 bases from J, the junction kept 5 bases outside the gene matches. CDR1 is MNHEY, CDR2 SVGAGI, per germline. The CDR3 DNA sequence: TGTGCCAGCAGTTACAGACAGGGAAGGAATTCACCCCTCCACTTT. It yields the protein CASSYRQGRNSPLHF.

CDR3 in DNA: TGTGCCTGGAGTGCCCGGACAGGGGACAACACAGATACGCAGTATTTT. Protein product: CAWSARTGDNTDTQYF. The chain couples TRBV30 to TRBJ2-3, with 9 bases matching TRBD1. Germline assignment: CDR1 GTSNPN and CDR2 SVGIG (reference sequence). With V trimmed by 1 base and J by 2 bases, 7 bases remained unmatched. The CDR3 has 16 amino acids. The full variable domain, rest sourced from reference TRBV30 and TRBJ2-3, is SQTIHQWPATLVQPVGSPLSLECTVEGTSNPNLYWYRQAAGRGLQLLFYSVGIGQISSEVPQNLSASRPQDRQFILSSKKLLLSDSGFYLCAWSARTGDNTDTQYFGPGTRLTVL.

This clone has a single count. The CDR3 coding sequence is TGTGCCAGCAGTTACAGTCAGGGGGGAGACTACGAGCAGTACTTC. Translated: CASSYSQGGDYEQYF. This rearrangement joins TRBV6-5 to TRBJ2-7, with a weak D call TRBD1 (7 bases). The ends were cut back, 2 bases at V and 3 bases at J, with 14 bases in the middle. This CDR3 contains 15 residues. Germline loops: CDR1 MNHEY, CDR2 SVGAGI.

The chain uses TRBV9 and TRBJ2-3; D may be TRBD2 (5 bases). There are 15 residues in the CDR3. Germline CDR1 SGDLS, CDR2 YYNGEE. V lost 2 bases and J lost 0, with 10 bases in between. CDR3 region: CASSVRGFSTDTQYF. The CDR3 DNA reads as TGTGCCAGCAGCGTGCGCGGGTTTAGCACAGATACGCAGTATTTT.

V gene TRBV4-1 combines with J gene TRBJ2-3; TRBD2 might be the D (6 bases). The CDR3 has 18 residues. Between the trimmed V and J ends, which lost 1 base and 1 base, there was a span of 18 bases. CDR1 is MGHRA and CDR2 is YSYEKL in the germline V gene. The DNA for the CDR3 is TGCGCCAGCAGCCAAGGCGGGCTTTTGCGCGGGGGCACAGATACGCAGTATTTT. Translating it yields CASSQGGLLRGGTDTQYF.

V usage is TRBV5-1 and J usage is TRBJ2-7; unclear D gene. The ends were cut back, 0 bases at V and 2 bases at J, with 18 bases in the middle. Germline V gene lookup returns CDR1 SGHRS and CDR2 YFSETQ. The CDR3 is 17 amino acids. The CDR3 region has the DNA TGCGCCAGCAGCTTGGTTACTCCCAATACTATTGCCTACGAGCAGTACTTC. Protein product: CASSLVTPNTIAYEQYF.

This sequence joins TRBV6-5 and TRBJ2-5, with TRBD1 identical over 8 bases. The CDR3 consists of 15 residues. The J segment lost 1 base and the V segment lost 6 bases, leaving 7 bases of the junction unmatched. CDR1 MNHEY and CDR2 SVGAGI come from the germline V gene. CDR3 loop: CASRQDRGSQETQYF. CDR3 in DNA: TGTGCCAGCAGACAAGACAGGGGCAGCCAAGAGACCCAGTACTTC.

The chain joins TRBV11-2 to TRBJ1-2; TRBD1 aligns across 7 bases. In germline, CDR1 is SGHAT, CDR2 FQNNGV. There are 17 residues in the CDR3. The V and J ends lost 0 bases and 0 bases, in that order; junction bases with no gene match: 7. This chain's CDR3 is CASSLETGALTNYGYTF. CDR3 DNA: TGTGCCAGCAGCTTAGAAACAGGGGCCCTTACTAACTATGGCTACACCTTC.

The genes are TRBV27 and TRBJ1-2; 7 nucleotides line up with TRBD1. Germline CDR1 MNHEY, CDR2 SMNVEV (reference sequence). Trimming took 3 bases from V and 4 from J; bases not matched to a gene: 5. The CDR3 length is 14 residues. CDR3 residues: CASSFQGVGYGYTF. The CDR3 region has the DNA TGTGCCAGCAGTTTCCAGGGGGTAGGCTATGGCTACACCTTC.